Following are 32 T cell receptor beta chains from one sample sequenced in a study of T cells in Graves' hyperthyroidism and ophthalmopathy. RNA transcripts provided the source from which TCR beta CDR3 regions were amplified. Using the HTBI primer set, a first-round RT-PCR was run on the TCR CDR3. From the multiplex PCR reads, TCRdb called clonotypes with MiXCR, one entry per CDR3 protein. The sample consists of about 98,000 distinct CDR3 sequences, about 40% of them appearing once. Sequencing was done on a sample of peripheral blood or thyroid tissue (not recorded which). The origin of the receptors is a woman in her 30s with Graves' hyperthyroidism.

The CDR3: CATSSLGVYEQYF. The CDR3 nucleotides are TGTGCCACCAGCAGCTTGGGGGTCTACGAGCAGTACTTC. The chain employs TRBV15 and TRBJ2-7; the D call may be TRBD1 or TRBD2 (5 bases each). The CDR3 extends over 13 amino acids. CDR1 is LNHNV, CDR2 YYDKDF, per germline (reference sequence). V lost 3 bases to trimming and J lost 3 bases, with 9 bases between them.

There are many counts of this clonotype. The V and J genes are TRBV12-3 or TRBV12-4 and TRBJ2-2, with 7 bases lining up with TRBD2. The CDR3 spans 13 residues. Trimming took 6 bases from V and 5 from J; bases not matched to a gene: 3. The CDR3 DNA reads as TGTGCCAGCAGCATCGGGGGGACCGGGGAGCTGTTTTTT. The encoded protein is CASSIGGTGELFF.

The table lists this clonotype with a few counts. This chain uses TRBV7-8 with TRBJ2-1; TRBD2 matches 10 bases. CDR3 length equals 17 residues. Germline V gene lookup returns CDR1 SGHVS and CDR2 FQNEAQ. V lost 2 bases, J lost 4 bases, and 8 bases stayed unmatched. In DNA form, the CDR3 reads TGTGCCAGCAGCTTATACGGACTAGCGGCGGAGTACAATGAGCAGTTCTTC. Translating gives CASSLYGLAAEYNEQFF. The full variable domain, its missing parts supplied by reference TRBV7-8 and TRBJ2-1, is GAGVSQSPRYKVAKRGQDVALRCDPISGHVSLFWYQQALGQGPEFLTYFQNEAQLDKSGLPSDRFFAERPEGSVSTLKIQRTQQEDSAVYLCASSLYGLAAEYNEQFFGPGTRLTVL.

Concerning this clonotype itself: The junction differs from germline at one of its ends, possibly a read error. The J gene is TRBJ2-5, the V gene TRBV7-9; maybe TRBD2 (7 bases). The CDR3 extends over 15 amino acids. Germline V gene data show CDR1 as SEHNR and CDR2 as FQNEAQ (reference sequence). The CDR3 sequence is CASSLDSGIGETQYF. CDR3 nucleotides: TGCGCCAGCAGCTTGGACAGCGGGATCGGAGAGACCCAGTACTTC. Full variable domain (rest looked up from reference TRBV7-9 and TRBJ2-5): DTGVSQNPRHKITKRGQNVTFRCDPISEHNRLYWYRQTLGQGPEFLTYFQNEAQLEKSRLLSDRFSAERPKGSFSTLEIQRTEQGDSAMYLCASSLDSGIGETQYFGPGTRLLVL.

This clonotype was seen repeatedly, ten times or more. The CDR3 reads CASNRQGTNEKLFF. CDR3 nucleotides: TGTGCCAGCAATCGACAGGGCACTAATGAAAAACTGTTTTTT. The chain employs TRBV2 and TRBJ1-4, with 7 bases matching TRBD1. Per germline, CDR1 SNHLY and CDR2 FYNNEI. The CDR3 spans 14 residues. The junction had 4 bases not matched to a gene; V was cut back by 7 bases and J by 2 bases. The variable domain in full, completed from reference TRBV2 and TRBJ1-4, reads EPEVTQTPSHQVTQMGQEVILRCVPISNHLYFYWYRQILGQKVEFLVSFYNNEISEKSEIFDDQFSVERPDGSNFTLKIRSTKLEDSAMYFCASNRQGTNEKLFFGSGTQLSVL.

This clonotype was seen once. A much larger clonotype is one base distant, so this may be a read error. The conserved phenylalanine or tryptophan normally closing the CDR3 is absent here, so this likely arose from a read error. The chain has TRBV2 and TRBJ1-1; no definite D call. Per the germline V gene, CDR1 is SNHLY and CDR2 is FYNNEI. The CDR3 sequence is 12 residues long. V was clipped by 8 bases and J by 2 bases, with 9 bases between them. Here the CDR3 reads CASSADNTEAFS. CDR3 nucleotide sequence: TGTGCCAGCTCCGCTGATAACACTGAAGCTTTCTCT.

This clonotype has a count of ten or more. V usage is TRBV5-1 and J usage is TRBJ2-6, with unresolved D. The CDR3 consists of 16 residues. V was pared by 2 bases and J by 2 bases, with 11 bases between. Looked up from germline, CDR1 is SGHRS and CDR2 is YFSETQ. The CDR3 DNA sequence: TGCGCCAGCAGCTTCGACCCCTTGACTGGGGCCAACGTCCTGACTTTC. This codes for CASSFDPLTGANVLTF.

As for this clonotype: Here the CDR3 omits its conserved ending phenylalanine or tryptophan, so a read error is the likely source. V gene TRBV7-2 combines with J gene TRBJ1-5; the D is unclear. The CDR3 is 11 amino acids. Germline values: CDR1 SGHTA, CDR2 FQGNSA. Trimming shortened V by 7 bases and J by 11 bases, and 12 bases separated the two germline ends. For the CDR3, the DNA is TGTGCCAGCACCGAAAAAGAGACCCAGCATCTT. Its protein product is CASTEKETQHL.

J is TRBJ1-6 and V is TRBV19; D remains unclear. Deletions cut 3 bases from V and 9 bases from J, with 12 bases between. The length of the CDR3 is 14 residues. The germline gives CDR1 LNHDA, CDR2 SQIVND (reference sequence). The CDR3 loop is CASSIYQATSPLHF. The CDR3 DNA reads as TGTGCCAGTAGTATTTACCAAGCTACTTCACCCCTCCACTTT.

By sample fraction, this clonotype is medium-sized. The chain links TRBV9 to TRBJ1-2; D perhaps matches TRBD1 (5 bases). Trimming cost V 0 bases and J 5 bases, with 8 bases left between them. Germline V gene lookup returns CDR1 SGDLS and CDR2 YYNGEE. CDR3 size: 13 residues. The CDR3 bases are TGTGCCAGCAGCGTAGACGCAGGGTATGGCTACACCTTC. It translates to CASSVDAGYGYTF.

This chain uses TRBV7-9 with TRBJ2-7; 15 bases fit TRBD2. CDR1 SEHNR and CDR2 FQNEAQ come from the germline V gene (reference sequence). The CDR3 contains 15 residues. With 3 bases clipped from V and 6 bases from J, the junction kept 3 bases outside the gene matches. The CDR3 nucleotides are TGTGCCAGCAGCTTTTGGACTAGCGGGAGGGGCGAGCAGTACTTC. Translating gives CASSFWTSGRGEQYF.

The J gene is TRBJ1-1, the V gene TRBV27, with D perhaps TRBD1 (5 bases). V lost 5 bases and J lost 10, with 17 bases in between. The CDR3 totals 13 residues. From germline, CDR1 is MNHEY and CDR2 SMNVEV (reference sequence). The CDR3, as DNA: TGTGCCAGCAGTATAACTAGTTTGGGGCGAGCTTTCTTT. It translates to CASSITSLGRAFF.

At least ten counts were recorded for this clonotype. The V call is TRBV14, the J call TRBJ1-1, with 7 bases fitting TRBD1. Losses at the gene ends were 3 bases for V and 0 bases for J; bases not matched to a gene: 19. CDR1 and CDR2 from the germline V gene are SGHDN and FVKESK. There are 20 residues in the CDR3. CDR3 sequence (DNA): TGTGCCAGCAGCCAGCAACTTAACCACAGGGGTTGGAACATGAACACTGAAGCTTTCTTT. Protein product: CASSQQLNHRGWNMNTEAFF. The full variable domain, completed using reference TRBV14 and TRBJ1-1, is EAGVTQFPSHSVIEKGQTVTLRCDPISGHDNLYWYRRVMGKEIKFLLHFVKESKQDESGMPNNRFLAERTGGTYSTLKVQPAELEDSGVYFCASSQQLNHRGWNMNTEAFFGQGTRLTVV.

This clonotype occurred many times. As DNA, the CDR3 is TGCAGTGCTAGGAGCAGAACTAGCGGGAGGAAGTACGAGCAGTACTTC. It is translated as CSARSRTSGRKYEQYF. The chain recombines TRBV20-1 with TRBJ2-7; 12 bases match TRBD2. V dropped 3 bases and J dropped 4; count of bases not matched to a gene: 10. Germline V CDR1 and CDR2: DFQATT, SNEGSKA (reference sequence). The CDR3 sequence is 16 residues long.

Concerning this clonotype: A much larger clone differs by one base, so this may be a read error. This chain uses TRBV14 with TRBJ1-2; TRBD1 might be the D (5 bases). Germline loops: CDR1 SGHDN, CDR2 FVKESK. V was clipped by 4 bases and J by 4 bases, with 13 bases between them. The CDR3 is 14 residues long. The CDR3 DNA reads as TGTGCCAGCAGCCTTCCGGGACGGATCTATGGCTACACCTTC. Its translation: CASSLPGRIYGYTF.

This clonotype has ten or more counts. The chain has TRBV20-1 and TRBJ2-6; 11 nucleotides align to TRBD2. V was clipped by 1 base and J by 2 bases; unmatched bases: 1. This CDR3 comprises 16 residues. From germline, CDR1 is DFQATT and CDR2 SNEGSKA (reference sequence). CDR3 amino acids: CSARGLAGTGANVLTF. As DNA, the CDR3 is TGCAGTGCTAGAGGACTAGCGGGAACTGGGGCCAACGTCCTGACTTTC.

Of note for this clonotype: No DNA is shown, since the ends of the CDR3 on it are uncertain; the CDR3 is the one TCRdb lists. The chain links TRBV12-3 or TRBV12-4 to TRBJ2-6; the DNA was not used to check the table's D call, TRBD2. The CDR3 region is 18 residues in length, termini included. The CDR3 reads CASSEGGKAFFGANVLTF.

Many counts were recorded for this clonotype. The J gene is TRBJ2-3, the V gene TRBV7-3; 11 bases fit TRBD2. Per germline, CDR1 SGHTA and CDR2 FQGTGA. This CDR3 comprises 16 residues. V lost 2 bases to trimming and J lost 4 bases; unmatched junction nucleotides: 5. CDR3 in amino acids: CASSLGVAGGSDTQYF. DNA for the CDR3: TGTGCCAGCAGCTTAGGAGTAGCGGGAGGGTCAGATACGCAGTATTTT.

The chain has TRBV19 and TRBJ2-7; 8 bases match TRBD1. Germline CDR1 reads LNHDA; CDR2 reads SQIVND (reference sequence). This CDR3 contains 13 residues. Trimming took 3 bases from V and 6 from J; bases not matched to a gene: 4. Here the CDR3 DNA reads TGTGCCAGTAGTATGGGGACAGGCTCCGAGCAGTACTTC. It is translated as CASSMGTGSEQYF. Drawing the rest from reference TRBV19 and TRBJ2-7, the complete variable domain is DGGITQSPKYLFRKEGQNVTLSCEQNLNHDAMYWYRQDPGQGLRLIYYSQIVNDFQKGDIAEGYSVSREKKESFPLTVTSAQKNPTAFYLCASSMGTGSEQYFGPGTRLTVT.

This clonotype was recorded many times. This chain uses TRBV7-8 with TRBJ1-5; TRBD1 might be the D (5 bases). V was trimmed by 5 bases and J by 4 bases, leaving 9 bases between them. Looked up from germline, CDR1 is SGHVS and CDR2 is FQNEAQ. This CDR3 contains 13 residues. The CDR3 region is CASSGTSNQPQHF. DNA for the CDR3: TGTGCCAGCAGCGGGACGTCGAATCAGCCCCAGCATTTT.

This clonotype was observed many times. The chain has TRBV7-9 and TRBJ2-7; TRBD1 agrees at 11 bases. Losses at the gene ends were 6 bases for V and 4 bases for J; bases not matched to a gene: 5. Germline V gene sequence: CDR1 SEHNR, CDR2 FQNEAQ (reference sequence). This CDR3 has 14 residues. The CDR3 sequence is CASSGQGASYEQYF. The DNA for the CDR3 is TGTGCCAGCAGTGGACAGGGGGCTTCTTACGAGCAGTACTTC.

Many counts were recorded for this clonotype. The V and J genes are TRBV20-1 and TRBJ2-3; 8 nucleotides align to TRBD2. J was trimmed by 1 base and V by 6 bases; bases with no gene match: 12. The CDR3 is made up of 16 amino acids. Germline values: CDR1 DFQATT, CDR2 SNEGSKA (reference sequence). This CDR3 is CSALTRRREGTDTQYF. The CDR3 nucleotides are TGCAGTGCCCTTACCCGCCGGCGGGAGGGCACAGATACGCAGTATTTT.

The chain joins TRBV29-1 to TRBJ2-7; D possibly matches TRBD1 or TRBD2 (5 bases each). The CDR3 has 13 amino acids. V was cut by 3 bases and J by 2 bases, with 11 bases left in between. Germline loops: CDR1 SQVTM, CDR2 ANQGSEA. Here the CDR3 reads CSVDEGNPYEQYF. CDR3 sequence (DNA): TGCAGCGTTGACGAGGGGAATCCCTACGAGCAGTACTTC.

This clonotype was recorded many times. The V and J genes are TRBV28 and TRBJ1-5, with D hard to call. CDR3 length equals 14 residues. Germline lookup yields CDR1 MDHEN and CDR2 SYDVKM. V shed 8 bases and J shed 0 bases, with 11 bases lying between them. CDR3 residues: CASLHVNSNQPQHF. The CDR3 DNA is TGTGCCAGCCTACACGTTAATAGCAATCAGCCCCAGCATTTT.

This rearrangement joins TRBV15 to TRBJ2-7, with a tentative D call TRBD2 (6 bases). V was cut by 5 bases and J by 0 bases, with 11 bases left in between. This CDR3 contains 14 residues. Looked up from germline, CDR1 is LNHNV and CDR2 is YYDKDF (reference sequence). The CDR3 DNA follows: TGTGCCACCAGCGGCGGGAACCCCTCCTACGAGCAGTACTTC. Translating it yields CATSGGNPSYEQYF.

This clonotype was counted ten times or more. CDR3 sequence (DNA): TGTGCCACCCCGGGACAGGGGTTTTCACGCTATGGCTACACCTTC. It is translated as CATPGQGFSRYGYTF. This chain joins TRBV7-2 and TRBJ1-2, with 10 bases aligning to TRBD1. The CDR3 contains 15 residues. CDR1 is SGHTA and CDR2 is FQGNSA in the germline V gene. Unmatched junction bases numbered 12, after V lost 10 bases and J lost 4 bases.

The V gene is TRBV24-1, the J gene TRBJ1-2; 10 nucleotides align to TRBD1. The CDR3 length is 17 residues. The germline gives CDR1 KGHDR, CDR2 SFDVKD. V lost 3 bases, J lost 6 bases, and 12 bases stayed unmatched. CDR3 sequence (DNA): TGTGCCACCAGTGATGCGCGTTATGGACAGGGGGTTGATGGCTACACCTTC. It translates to CATSDARYGQGVDGYTF.

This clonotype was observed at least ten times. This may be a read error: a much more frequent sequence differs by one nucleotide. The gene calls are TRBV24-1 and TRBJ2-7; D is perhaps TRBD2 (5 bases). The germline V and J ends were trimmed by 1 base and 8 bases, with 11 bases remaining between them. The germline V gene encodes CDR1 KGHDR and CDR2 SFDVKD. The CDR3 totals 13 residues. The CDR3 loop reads CATSDFSGRQQYF. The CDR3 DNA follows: TGTGCCACCAGTGATTTCAGCGGTCGGCAGCAGTACTTC.

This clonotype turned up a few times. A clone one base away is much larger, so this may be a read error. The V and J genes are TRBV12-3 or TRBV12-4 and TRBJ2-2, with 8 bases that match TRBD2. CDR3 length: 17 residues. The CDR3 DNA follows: TGTGCCAGCAGTTTGAGGGACATAGCGGGGTTCACCGGGGGGCTGTTTTTT. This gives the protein CASSLRDIAGFTGGLFF.

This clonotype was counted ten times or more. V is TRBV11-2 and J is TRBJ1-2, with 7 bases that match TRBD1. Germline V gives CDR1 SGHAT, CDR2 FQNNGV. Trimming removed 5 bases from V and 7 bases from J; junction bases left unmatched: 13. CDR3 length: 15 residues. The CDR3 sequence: CASSPGQDPFGGYTF. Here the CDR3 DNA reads TGTGCCAGCAGCCCTGGACAGGATCCTTTTGGTGGCTACACCTTC.

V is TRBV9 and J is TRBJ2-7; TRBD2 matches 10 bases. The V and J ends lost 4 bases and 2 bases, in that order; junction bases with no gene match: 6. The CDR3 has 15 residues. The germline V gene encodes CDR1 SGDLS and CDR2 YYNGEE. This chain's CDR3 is CASSQTSGRAYEQYF. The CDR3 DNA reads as TGTGCCAGCAGCCAAACGAGCGGGAGGGCCTACGAGCAGTACTTC.

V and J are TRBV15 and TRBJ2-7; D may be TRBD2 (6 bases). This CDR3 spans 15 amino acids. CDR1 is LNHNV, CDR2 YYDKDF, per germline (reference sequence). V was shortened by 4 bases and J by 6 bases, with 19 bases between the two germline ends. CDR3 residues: CATSNPTSSRVEQYF. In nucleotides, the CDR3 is TGTGCCACCAGCAACCCCACTAGCTCCCGGGTCGAGCAGTACTTC. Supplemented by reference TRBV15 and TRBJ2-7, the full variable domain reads DAMVIQNPRYQVTQFGKPVTLSCSQTLNHNVMYWYQQKSSQAPKLLFHYYDKDFNNEADTPDNFQSRRPNTSFCFLDIRSPGLGDTAMYLCATSNPTSSRVEQYFGPGTRLTVT.